The clone carrying this T cell receptor (beta chain) has a handful of counts. TCRdb re-called clones via MiXCR from the PCR reads. The table has 15,000 to 20,000 clones, around 36% seen once. The sample is drawn from a study of metastatic and nonmetastatic thyroid tumors. Between the trimmed V and J ends, which lost 3 bases and 5 bases, there was a span of 17 bases. The CDR3 sequence is 16 residues long. Not a single patient had been given any form of treatment at any point before undergoing thyroid surgery. The V call is TRBV12-3 or TRBV12-4, the J call TRBJ2-1, with D possibly being TRBD1 (6 bases). The sequence was obtained from a female donor with papillary thyroid cancer or a benign thyroid nodule (not recorded which). Some clones in this sample may be carry-over from other donors' samples. The specimen was tumor tissue. Here the CDR3 reads CASSFRPQGSHNEQFF. The CDR3 nucleotides read TGTGCCAGCAGTTTCAGGCCACAGGGTTCCCACAATGAGCAGTTCTTC.